A selection of T cell receptor beta chains follows, all from one sample in a study of blood T cell repertoires in COVID-19. Sequencing was performed with immunoSEQ multiplex PCR; in TCRdb, only in-frame clones are kept and a portion is missing. Here the sample spans about 300,000 clones, roughly 83% being singletons. The specimen was peripheral blood. Every receptor here comes from a human donor with COVID-19, enrolled during active disease. The donor label of this sample is uncertain. Both conserved end residues are part of each CDR3. D genes are given only for firm matches. Clone size is stated in some rows and not others, as once, few, many or a class when expanded.

>TRBD1|TRBJ1-2|TRBV7-3|-
CASSSIGPYPGQGSDYGYTF
TGTGCCAGCAGCTCAATTGGCCCCTATCCGGGACAGGGCTCAGACTATGGCTACACCTTC
>-|TRBJ2-5|TRBV28|-
CASSPQGQETQYF
TGTGCCAGCAGCCCCCAGGGCCAAGAGACCCAGTACTTC
>TRBD1|TRBJ1-5|TRBV5-6|-
CASSLEQGAPQPQHF
TGTGCCAGCAGCTTGGAACAGGGGGCGCCTCAGCCCCAGCATTTT
>TRBD1|TRBJ2-7|TRBV7-2|few
CASSSDGTGGYEQYF
TGTGCCAGCAGCTCCGACGGGACAGGGGGCTACGAGCAGTACTTC
>-|TRBJ1-2|TRBV5-1|-
CASSLALTANYGYTF
TGCGCCAGCAGCTTGGCCCTGACAGCTAACTATGGCTACACCTTC
>-|TRBJ1-1|TRBV5-1|-
CASSLERGREAFF
TGCGCCAGCAGCTTGGAGCGGGGGCGGGAAGCTTTCTTT
>TRBD1|TRBJ1-4|TRBV3-1/TRBV3-2|-
CASSQPRTGGGEKLFF
TGTGCCAGCAGCCAACCAAGGACAGGAGGAGGCGAAAAACTGTTTTTT
>-|TRBJ1-2|TRBV7-9|-
CASSSIATYGYTF
TGTGCCAGCAGCTCCATCGCGACTTATGGCTACACCTTC
>-|TRBJ1-4|TRBV27|once
CASSLSWQAVGEKLFF
TGTGCCAGCAGTTTATCGTGGCAGGCTGTAGGTGAAAAACTGTTTTTT
>TRBD1|TRBJ1-3|TRBV9|-
CASSSRGQGQPGNTIYF
TGTGCCAGCAGCTCCAGAGGGCAGGGACAGCCTGGAAACACCATATATTTT
>-|TRBJ2-2|TRBV6-4|-
CASSQEAGYTGELFF
TGTGCCAGCAGCCAAGAAGCAGGTTACACCGGGGAGCTGTTTTTT
>TRBD1|TRBJ1-3|TRBV19|-
CATARGQGSGNTIYF
TGTGCCACCGCTAGAGGACAGGGGTCTGGAAACACCATATATTTT
>TRBD1|TRBJ1-4|TRBV30|-
CARSGDRGPSNEKLFF
TGTGCTCGTTCGGGGGACAGGGGCCCTTCTAATGAAAAACTGTTTTTT
>-|TRBJ1-5|TRBV6-5|-
CASGPQGQPQHF
TGTGCCAGTGGACCGCAGGGTCAGCCCCAGCATTTT
>-|TRBJ1-1|TRBV7-3|-
CASSLTGQANTEAFF
TGTGCCAGCAGCTTAACGGGGCAGGCTAACACTGAAGCTTTCTTT
>-|TRBJ2-1|TRBV15|once
CATSRPYRGSYNEQFF
TGTGCCACCAGCAGGCCCTATAGGGGATCTTACAATGAGCAGTTCTTC
>-|TRBJ2-3|TRBV27|-
CASSLCGTAPSHTDTQYF
TGTGCCAGCAGTTTATGCGGGACGGCCCCCTCCCACACAGATACGCAGTATTTT
>-|TRBJ1-2|TRBV2|-
CASRGEPFYGYTF
TGTGCCAGCCGGGGAGAACCGTTCTATGGCTACACCTTC
>-|TRBJ1-1|TRBV18|few
CASSLQVYAEAFF
TGTGCCAGCTCACTACAGGTTTACGCTGAAGCTTTCTTT
>-|TRBJ1-2|TRBV9|-
CASSGDIFYGYTF
TGTGCCAGCAGTGGGGACATTTTCTATGGCTACACCTTC
>TRBD1|TRBJ1-2|TRBV19|-
CASSETGDTSGYTF
TGTGCCAGTAGTGAAACAGGGGACACCTCCGGCTACACCTTC
>TRBD2|TRBJ2-5|TRBV15|-
CATSSRPGTSGQETQYF
TGTGCCACCAGCTCGAGGCCCGGGACTAGCGGCCAAGAGACCCAGTACTTC
>-|TRBJ2-2|TRBV28|-
CASSRHGPKGRTGELFF
TGTGCCAGCAGCCGACACGGACCCAAGGGGCGGACCGGGGAGCTGTTTTTT
>-|TRBJ2-7|TRBV10-1|-
CASSATVSYEQYF
TGCGCCAGCAGTGCCACAGTCTCCTACGAGCAGTACTTC
>TRBD2|TRBJ2-1|TRBV3-1/TRBV3-2|few
CASSRLGGDEQFF
TGTGCCAGCAGCCGACTCGGGGGGGACGAGCAGTTCTTC
>-|TRBJ2-2|TRBV10-1|-
CASNGGSTGELFF
TGCGCCAGCAACGGGGGAAGCACCGGGGAGCTGTTTTTT
>TRBD2|TRBJ2-1|TRBV7-9|-
CASSSLADSYNEQFF
TGTGCCAGCAGCAGTCTAGCGGACTCCTACAATGAGCAGTTCTTC
>-|TRBJ2-1|TRBV7-9|-
CASSLTDRGEQFF
TGTGCCAGCAGCTTAACCGATAGAGGTGAGCAGTTCTTC
>TRBD1|TRBJ1-4|TRBV7-6|few
CASSDTPTGSEKLFF
TGTGCCAGCAGCGATACCCCGACAGGGAGTGAAAAACTGTTTTTT
>TRBD2|TRBJ2-1|TRBV6-1|-
CASSEARLLAGVPNEQFF
TGTGCCAGCAGTGAAGCGCGCCTCCTAGCGGGAGTCCCCAATGAGCAGTTCTTC
>-|TRBJ2-1|TRBV3-1/TRBV3-2|-
CASSQGRTGNEQFF
TGTGCCAGCAGCCAAGGGCGAACGGGGAATGAGCAGTTCTTC
>TRBD2|TRBJ2-1|TRBV9|-
CASSQRLAGRDEQFF
TGTGCCAGCAGCCAGCGACTAGCGGGAAGGGATGAGCAGTTCTTC
>-|TRBJ2-2|TRBV19|few
CASSIAGTGELFF
TGTGCCAGTAGTATAGCAGGAACCGGGGAGCTGTTTTTT
>-|TRBJ2-7|TRBV6-5|-
CASQAFSYEQYF
TGTGCCAGCCAGGCCTTCTCCTACGAGCAGTACTTC
>TRBD1|TRBJ1-1|TRBV28|once
CASPKDREGTEAFF
TGTGCCAGCCCAAAAGACAGGGAAGGCACTGAAGCTTTCTTT
>-|TRBJ1-3|TRBV9|-
CASSAGGDRGNTIYF
TGTGCCAGCAGCGCGGGAGGGGACCGCGGAAACACCATATATTTT
>-|TRBJ1-1|TRBV19|-
CASSNTSRRGEAFF
TGTGCCAGTAGTAATACATCCCGGCGGGGTGAAGCTTTCTTT
>TRBD1|TRBJ2-7|TRBV9|-
CASSVAGQGHEQYF
TGTGCCAGCAGCGTAGCAGGACAGGGGCACGAGCAGTACTTC
>-|TRBJ1-4|TRBV19|-
CASSIRVGRLNEKLFF
TGTGCCAGTAGTATTCGTGTTGGTCGACTTAATGAAAAACTGTTTTTT
>-|TRBJ1-2|TRBV2|-
CASSGYKGGYGYTF
TGTGCCAGCAGTGGCTACAAGGGGGGGTATGGCTACACCTTC
>-|TRBJ2-1|TRBV11-2|-
CASSLGRRTEQFF
TGTGCCAGCAGCTTAGGCCGCAGGACAGAGCAGTTCTTC
>TRBD1|TRBJ1-4|TRBV6-5|-
CASSYRTGNEKLFF
TGTGCCAGCAGTTATCGGACAGGGAATGAAAAACTGTTTTTT
>TRBD1|TRBJ1-1|TRBV24-1|once
CATSDGDRNTEAFF
TGTGCCACCAGTGATGGGGACAGGAACACTGAAGCTTTCTTT
>-|TRBJ2-5|TRBV5-1|-
CASSVIQGSQETQYF
TGCGCCAGCAGCGTAATTCAGGGTTCTCAAGAGACCCAGTACTTC